This is a list of T cell receptor beta chains from one sample in a study of early stage breast cancer tumors. TCRdb keeps only in-frame clones here, not all; method: immunoSEQ multiplex PCR. Counted here are about 36,000 clones, 70% to 85% occurring once; the ten biggest clones make up over 6%. Sequencing was performed on blood. Every receptor here comes from a person aged 55-75 years with breast cancer. Each CDR3 is given with its conserved first and last residue. A D gene is named only where the DNA matches it firmly. The listing skips clone size in some rows; elsewhere it reads once, few, many or a size class.

abundance	v_gene	j_gene	d_gene	CDR3aa	CDR3nt
-	TRBV29-1	TRBJ2-5	TRBD2	CSVGSGRGETQYF	TGCAGCGTGGGGTCAGGGAGGGGAGAGACCCAGTACTTC
-	TRBV5-6	TRBJ2-7	-	CASSRDRSSYEQYF	TGTGCCAGCAGCCGCGACAGGTCCTCCTACGAGCAGTACTTC
-	TRBV12-5	TRBJ1-1	TRBD1	CASGRDRGTMNTEAFF	TGTGCTAGTGGCCGAGACAGGGGGACCATGAACACTGAAGCTTTCTTT
-	TRBV28	TRBJ2-2	-	CASITSRAGELFF	TGTGCCAGCATTACTAGCAGGGCCGGGGAGCTGTTTTTT
few	TRBV4-1	TRBJ1-5	-	CASSYKPFRVGGNQPQHF	TGCGCCAGCTCTTATAAACCCTTCAGGGTTGGTGGCAATCAGCCCCAGCATTTT
-	TRBV18	TRBJ2-7	-	CASSPGAGPTYEQYF	TGTGCCAGCTCACCCGGGGCAGGCCCTACCTACGAGCAGTACTTC
-	TRBV20-1	TRBJ1-2	-	CSARVGGGYTF	TGCAGTGCTAGAGTGGGCGGTGGCTACACCTTC
-	TRBV7-9	TRBJ1-4	TRBD1	CASSYRGGYEKLFF	TGTGCCAGCAGCTACAGGGGGGGGTACGAAAAACTGTTTTTT
-	TRBV9	TRBJ1-2	-	CASSSSGRDDGYTF	TGTGCCAGCAGCTCATCGGGGAGGGACGATGGCTACACCTTC
-	TRBV7-9	TRBJ2-3	-	CASSRAFGSTDTQYF	TGTGCCAGCAGCCGGGCATTTGGGTCCACAGATACGCAGTATTTT
-	TRBV15	TRBJ1-2	TRBD1	CATSTTRTGMYGYTF	TGTGCCACCAGCACCACCAGGACAGGGATGTATGGCTACACCTTC
-	TRBV6-1	TRBJ2-1	-	CASSEQPVLGRREQFF	TGTGCCAGCAGTGAACAGCCGGTCTTGGGGCGTCGCGAGCAGTTCTTC
-	TRBV5-4	TRBJ2-2	-	CASSLGLSNTGELFF	TGTGCCAGCAGCTTGGGGCTAAGTAACACCGGGGAGCTGTTTTTT
once	TRBV6-1	TRBJ2-5	-	CASSELSQETQYF	TGTGCCAGCAGTGAATTGAGCCAAGAGACCCAGTACTTC
-	TRBV28	TRBJ1-3	-	CASRSGNTIYF	TGTGCCAGCAGATCAGGAAACACCATATATTTT
-	TRBV19	TRBJ2-1	TRBD1	CATSRGLSSYNEQFF	TGTGCCACCTCGAGGGGGCTAAGCTCCTACAATGAGCAGTTCTTC
-	TRBV12-5	TRBJ2-5	-	CASAGVQETQYF	TGTGCTAGTGCAGGGGTCCAAGAGACCCAGTACTTC
few	TRBV5-1	TRBJ2-7	-	CASRTTWGAAYEQYF	TGCGCCAGCAGGACTACCTGGGGAGCGGCCTACGAGCAGTACTTC
-	TRBV28	TRBJ1-2	TRBD1	CASSLHPTGDYGYTF	TGTGCCAGCAGTCTCCACCCGACAGGGGACTATGGCTACACCTTC
-	TRBV5-6	TRBJ2-7	TRBD2	CASSLTSGRAYFREQYF	TGTGCCAGCAGCTTGACTAGCGGGAGGGCCTATTTTCGCGAGCAGTACTTC
few	TRBV29-1	TRBJ1-1	TRBD1	CSDGGTEKTEAFF	TGCAGCGACGGAGGGACAGAGAAAACTGAAGCTTTCTTT
few	TRBV9	TRBJ2-3	-	CASSPRRALSDTQYF	TGTGCCAGCAGCCCGAGGAGGGCCCTCTCTGATACGCAGTATTTT
-	TRBV27	TRBJ2-2	-	CASSLQVVDQGTGELFF	TGTGCCAGCAGTTTGCAGGTTGTGGATCAGGGAACCGGGGAGCTGTTTTTT
-	TRBV19	TRBJ1-2	-	CASSNFGSGYTF	TGTGCCAGTAGTAATTTTGGGTCCGGCTACACCTTC
once	TRBV9	TRBJ2-5	-	CASSVAKSSETQYF	TGTGCCAGCAGCGTAGCTAAGAGCTCGGAGACCCAGTACTTC
-	TRBV28	TRBJ2-7	-	CASSFWTPTGRLDEQYF	TGTGCCAGCAGTTTTTGGACCCCGACAGGAAGGTTGGACGAGCAGTACTTC
-	TRBV14	TRBJ2-7	-	CASSHVAEAGNYEQYF	TGTGCCAGCAGCCACGTCGCGGAGGCGGGAAACTACGAGCAGTACTTC
-	TRBV13	TRBJ1-3	-	CASSLGQGRGNTIYF	TGTGCCAGCAGCTTAGGACAGGGCCGTGGAAACACCATATATTTT
-	TRBV6-5	TRBJ2-2	TRBD1	CASSSDRANTGELFF	TGTGCCAGCAGCTCGGACAGGGCGAACACCGGGGAGCTGTTTTTT
few	TRBV2	TRBJ2-7	TRBD1	CASRGSQGVYEQYF	TGTGCCAGCAGAGGGAGTCAGGGGGTCTACGAGCAGTACTTC
-	TRBV6-6	TRBJ1-4	-	CASSYLGATGGEKLFF	TGTGCCAGCAGTTACTTAGGGGCGACGGGAGGAGAAAAACTGTTTTTT
few	TRBV7-9	TRBJ2-5	TRBD2	CASSLDDSGGLKTQYF	TGTGCCAGCAGCTTAGATGATAGCGGGGGGTTAAAGACCCAGTACTTC
once	TRBV7-9	TRBJ1-4	-	CASSARQATNEKLFF	TGTGCCAGCAGCGCCCGACAAGCAACTAATGAAAAACTGTTTTTT
few	TRBV5-1	TRBJ1-6	TRBD1	CASSLNRGGTTLHF	TGCGCCAGCAGCTTGAACAGGGGAGGGACGACCCTCCACTTT